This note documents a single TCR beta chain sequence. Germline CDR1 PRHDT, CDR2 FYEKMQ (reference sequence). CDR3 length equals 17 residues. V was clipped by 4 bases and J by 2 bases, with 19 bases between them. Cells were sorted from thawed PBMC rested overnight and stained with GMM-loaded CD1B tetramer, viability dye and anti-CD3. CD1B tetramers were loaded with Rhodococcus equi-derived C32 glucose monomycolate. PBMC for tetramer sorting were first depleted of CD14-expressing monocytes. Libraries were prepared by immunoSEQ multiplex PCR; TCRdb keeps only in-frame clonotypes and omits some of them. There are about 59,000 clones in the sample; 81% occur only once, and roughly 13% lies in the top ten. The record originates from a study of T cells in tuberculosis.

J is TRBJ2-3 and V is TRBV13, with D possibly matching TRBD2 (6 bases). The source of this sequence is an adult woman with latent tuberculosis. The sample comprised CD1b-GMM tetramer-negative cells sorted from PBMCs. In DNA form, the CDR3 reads TGTGCCAGCAGCTCCCTTCTAGCGTCTGAAGCCACAGATACGCAGTATTTT. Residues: CASSSLLASEATDTQYF.